This TCR beta chain emerged from a study of T cells in tuberculosis. The protocol was immunoSEQ multiplex PCR, while the TCRdb copy is restricted to in-frame clones and leaves out a portion. The data show roughly 35,000 clones, 94% seen once. Germline assignment: CDR1 SGHRS and CDR2 YFSETQ. The V gene lost 4 bases and the J gene lost 5 bases, with 10 bases spanning the gap. The CDR3 sequence is 13 residues long. The clonotype originates from a donor between 10 and 35 years old with latent tuberculosis or without tuberculosis infection. Some clones in this sample may be carry-over from other donors' samples. Sequencing was done on a sample of PBMCs. This sequence joins TRBV5-1 and TRBJ1-5, with D possibly matching TRBD1 (6 bases). The chain's CDR3 is CASSPTGDQPQHF. The CDR3 DNA follows: TGCGCCAGCAGCCCGACAGGAGATCAGCCCCAGCATTTT.